These 10 T cell receptor beta chains were all obtained from the same sample, sequenced in a study of T cells in Graves' hyperthyroidism and ophthalmopathy. TCR beta CDR3 regions were amplified from RNA. The study used the HTBI primer set for a first-round RT-PCR of the TCR CDR3. TCRdb ran MiXCR on the multiplex PCR reads and lists one entry per CDR3 protein. The sample records under 400,000 distinct CDR3 sequences, approximately 15% being singletons. Material for sequencing was blood. These receptors were taken from a woman in her fifties or sixties with Graves' hyperthyroidism.

There are a few counts of this clonotype. The chain uses TRBV19 and TRBJ1-4; a possible D gene is TRBD1 (6 bases). This CDR3 is 13 amino acids long. V was shortened by 10 bases and J by 5 bases, with 14 bases between the two germline ends. CDR1 is LNHDA, CDR2 SQIVND, per germline (reference sequence). The CDR3 reads CATNDRPNEKLFF. The DNA for the CDR3 is TGTGCCACCAACGACAGGCCAAATGAAAAACTGTTTTTT.

The sample holds many counts of this clonotype. V gene TRBV7-8 combines with J gene TRBJ2-5; 7 nucleotides agree with TRBD2. The CDR3 spans 17 residues. Trimming cost V 0 bases and J 1 base; bases outside gene matches: 8. Germline CDR1 SGHVS, CDR2 FQNEAQ. The chain's CDR3 is CASSLAGLAGTQETQYF. DNA of the CDR3: TGTGCCAGCAGCTTAGCGGGGTTAGCGGGCACCCAAGAGACCCAGTACTTC.

This clonotype was seen more than once but under ten times. The chain recombines TRBV3-1 with TRBJ1-2; the D gene is possibly TRBD1 (6 bases). This CDR3 is built from 16 residues. Trimming pared 0 bases from V and 4 bases from J, leaving 15 bases between. Germline CDR1 LGHDT, CDR2 YNNKEL (reference sequence). Here the CDR3 DNA reads TGTGCCAGCAGCCAAGACTTGTTTTACAGGGCCTATGGCTACACCTTC. Amino acid sequence: CASSQDLFYRAYGYTF.

The gene calls are TRBV24-1 and TRBJ2-3, with TRBD1 matching 7 bases. This CDR3 comprises 15 residues. V shed 3 bases and J 3 bases; nucleotides not matched to a gene: 5. CDR1 is KGHDR and CDR2 is SFDVKD in the germline V gene. The CDR3 region is CATSDRTGGTDTQYF. The CDR3 nucleotides are TGTGCCACCAGTGATAGGACAGGAGGAACAGATACGCAGTATTTT.

This clonotype appeared many times. CDR3 amino acids: CASRESYEQYF. In DNA form, the CDR3 reads TGTGCCAGCAGGGAGTCCTACGAGCAGTACTTC. The rearrangement links TRBV2 to TRBJ2-7; D remains unclear. The CDR3 spans 11 residues. Per germline, CDR1 SNHLY and CDR2 FYNNEI. V was cut by 6 bases and J by 1 base, with 4 bases left in between.

This clonotype was recorded many times. The chain recombines TRBV29-1 with TRBJ2-3, with TRBD2 matching 10 bases. The CDR3 runs to 14 residues. Germline V gives CDR1 SQVTM, CDR2 ANQGSEA. V gave up 2 bases and J gave up 4 bases; unmatched junction bases: 3. The CDR3 DNA sequence: TGCAGCGTTGAATCGAGCGGGAGGGCAGATACGCAGTATTTT. This gives the protein CSVESSGRADTQYF.

This clonotype was seen at least ten times. J is TRBJ2-1 and V is TRBV5-1, with 11 bases that match TRBD2. CDR1 SGHRS and CDR2 YFSETQ come from the germline V gene. The CDR3 totals 14 residues. Trimming at V came to 4 bases and at J to 10 bases, leaving 7 bases not matched to a gene. CDR3 region: CASSLLAGVLEQFF. CDR3 DNA: TGCGCCAGCAGCCTACTAGCGGGAGTTTTGGAGCAGTTCTTC.

Here the CDR3 reads CASRKPQSSGANVLTF. The CDR3 DNA sequence: TGTGCCAGCAGAAAACCTCAAAGCTCTGGGGCCAACGTCCTGACTTTC. The rearrangement joins TRBV7-8 to TRBJ2-6; D gene ambiguous. Looked up from germline, CDR1 is SGHVS and CDR2 is FQNEAQ. Trimming cost V 6 bases and J 0 bases, with 12 bases left between them. This CDR3 spans 16 amino acids.

Ten or more counts support this clonotype. The chain joins TRBV18 to TRBJ2-7; no clear D. There are 13 residues in the CDR3. V was shortened by 6 bases and J by 3 bases, with 12 bases between the two germline ends. Germline-derived CDR1 and CDR2 are KGHSH and LQKENI. The CDR3 protein is CASSPPTSYEQYF. For the CDR3, the DNA is TGTGCCAGCTCCCCTCCCACCAGCTACGAGCAGTACTTC.

This clonotype has ten or more counts. The rearrangement uses TRBV7-9 and TRBJ1-1, with D unresolved. V shed 0 bases and J shed 2 bases, with 4 bases lying between them. CDR1 is SEHNR, CDR2 FQNEAQ, per germline (reference sequence). The CDR3 covers 13 residues. CDR3 DNA sequence: TGTGCCAGCAGCTTAGCCGCCAACACTGAAGCTTTCTTT. Its protein is CASSLAANTEAFF.